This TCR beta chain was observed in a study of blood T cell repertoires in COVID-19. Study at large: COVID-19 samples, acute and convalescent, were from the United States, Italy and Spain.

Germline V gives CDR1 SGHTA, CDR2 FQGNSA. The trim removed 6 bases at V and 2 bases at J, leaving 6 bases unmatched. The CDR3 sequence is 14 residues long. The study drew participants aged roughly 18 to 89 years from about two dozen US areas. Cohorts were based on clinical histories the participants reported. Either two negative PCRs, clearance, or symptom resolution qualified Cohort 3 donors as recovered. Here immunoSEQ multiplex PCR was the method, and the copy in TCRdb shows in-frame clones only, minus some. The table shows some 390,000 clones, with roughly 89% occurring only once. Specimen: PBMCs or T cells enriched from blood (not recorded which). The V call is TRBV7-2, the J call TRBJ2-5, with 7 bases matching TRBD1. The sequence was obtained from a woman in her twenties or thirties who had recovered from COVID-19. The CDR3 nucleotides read TGTGCCAGCAGTGAACAGGGGACACAAGAGACCCAGTACTTC. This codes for CASSEQGTQETQYF.